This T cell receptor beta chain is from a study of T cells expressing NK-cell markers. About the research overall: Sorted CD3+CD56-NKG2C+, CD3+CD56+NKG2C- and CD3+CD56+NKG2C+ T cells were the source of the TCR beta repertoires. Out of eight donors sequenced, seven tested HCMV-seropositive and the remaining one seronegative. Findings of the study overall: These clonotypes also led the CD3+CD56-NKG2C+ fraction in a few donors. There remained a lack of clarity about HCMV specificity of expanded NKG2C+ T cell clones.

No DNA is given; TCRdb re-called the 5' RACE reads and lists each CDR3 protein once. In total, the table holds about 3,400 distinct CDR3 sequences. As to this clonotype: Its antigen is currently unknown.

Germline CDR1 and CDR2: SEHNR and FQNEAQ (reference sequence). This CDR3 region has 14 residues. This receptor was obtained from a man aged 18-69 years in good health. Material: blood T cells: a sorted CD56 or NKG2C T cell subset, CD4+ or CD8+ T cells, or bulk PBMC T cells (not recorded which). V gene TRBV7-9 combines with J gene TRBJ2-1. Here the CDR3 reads CASSLTVSYNEQFF.